This entry is about one TCR beta chain. This record belongs to a study of cytomegalovirus exposure and HLA in healthy donors. The length of the CDR3 is 10 residues. Germline CDR1 reads LNHDA; CDR2 reads SQIVND (reference sequence). Trimming pared 8 bases from V and 6 bases from J, leaving 5 bases between. The PCR made use of 60 Vbeta and 13 Jbeta primers. Assay: immunoSEQ multiplex PCR; the TCRdb copy retains only in-frame clones and omits some. The sample has 110,000 or so clones, approximately 80% seen once. This clonotype was sampled from a woman between 18 and 29 years old in good health and CMV-seronegative. The rearrangement uses TRBV19 and TRBJ1-5; D unresolved. The sample taken for sequencing was PBMCs. Here the CDR3 reads CASGGQPQHF. The CDR3 DNA is TGTGCCAGTGGAGGTCAGCCCCAGCATTTT. Full variable domain (outside the CDR3, taken from reference TRBV19 and TRBJ1-5): DGGITQSPKYLFRKEGQNVTLSCEQNLNHDAMYWYRQDPGQGLRLIYYSQIVNDFQKGDIAEGYSVSREKKESFPLTVTSAQKNPTAFYLCASGGQPQHFGDGTRLSIL.